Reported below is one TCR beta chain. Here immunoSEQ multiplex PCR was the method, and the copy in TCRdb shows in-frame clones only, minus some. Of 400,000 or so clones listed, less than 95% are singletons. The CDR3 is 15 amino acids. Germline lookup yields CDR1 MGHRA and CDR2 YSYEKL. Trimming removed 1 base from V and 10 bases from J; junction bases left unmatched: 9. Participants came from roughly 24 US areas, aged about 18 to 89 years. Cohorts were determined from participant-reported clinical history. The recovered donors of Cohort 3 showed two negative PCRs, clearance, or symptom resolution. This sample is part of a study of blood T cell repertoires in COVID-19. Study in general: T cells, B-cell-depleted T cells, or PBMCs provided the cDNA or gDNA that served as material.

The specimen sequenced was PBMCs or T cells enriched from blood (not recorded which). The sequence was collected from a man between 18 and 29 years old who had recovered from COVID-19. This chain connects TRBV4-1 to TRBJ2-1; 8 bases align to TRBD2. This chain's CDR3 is CASSQGPGLAGEQFF. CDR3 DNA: TGCGCCAGCAGCCAAGGGCCCGGGTTAGCGGGGGAGCAGTTCTTC.